The entry that follows covers one TCR beta chain sequence. Its antigen is still unknown. At one boundary the junction diverges from the germline segment, which might be a read error. Other DNA sequences of this sample code for an identical CDR3. Germline CDR1 reads MDHEN; CDR2 reads SYDVKM. This CDR3 has 14 residues. This sample stems from a study of cytomegalovirus exposure and HLA in healthy donors. Study-wide findings and caveats: A later analysis linked a missense DCLRE1C variant to TCR beta V- and J-gene trimming. Most of the CMV-associated TCR beta chains (in a later analysis) appeared to be HLA-restricted. Specificity of three CMV-associated chains for CMV antigens was verified in vitro.

PCR used 60 Vbeta primers and 13 Jbeta primers. The protocol was immunoSEQ multiplex PCR, while the TCRdb copy is restricted to in-frame clones and leaves out a portion. The repertoire holds about 170,000 clones, 65% to 85% seen once, with over 0.65% in the top ten. The genes are TRBV28 and TRBJ1-1, with D possibly being TRBD1 (5 bases). The source of this sequence is a woman between 18 and 29 years old in good health and CMV-seronegative. Input material: PBMCs. CDR3 sequence reads: CASSFRELYTEAFF. DNA for the CDR3: TGTGCCAGCAGTTTCAGGGAACTCTACACTGAGGCTTTCTTT.